This TCR beta chain is drawn from a study of blood T cells in healthy people across ages (dated by TCRdb to between 2014 and 2017). The study in broad terms: In model experiments, template switching captured roughly one uniquely barcoded TCR beta cDNA molecule for every two T cells. Using deep sequencing normalized with unique cDNA molecular identifiers, the study measured how TCR beta repertoire diversity changes with age. Four age groups were formed from the donors: young (average roughly 15 years), middle-aged (just under 40), aged (roughly 58) and long-lived (about 80). The study analyzed two additional independent replicas of 1 million unique cDNA reads from the same blood draw for two donors, one aged 18 to 30 and one aged 80 or older.

On the study overall, not on this receptor specifically: Observed TCR beta diversity per million T cells fell roughly linearly with age, and a significant reduction was already apparent by age roughly 40. Bulk unsorted PBMC profiling prevented conclusive comparison of naive and antigen-experienced compartments. Estimates of total diversity based on one million sequenced T cells were considered lower bounds and underestimates. Compared with the aged group, the long-lived group had more naive CD4+ T cells, fewer expanded clones and increased TCR diversity, a pattern suggesting age selection. The CMV infection status of donors was not known, potentially confounding age-related changes in expanded clonotypes. Observed TCR beta diversity correlated strongly with the percentage of naive T cells measured by flow cytometry.

Systemically healthy Caucasian individuals from Russia, some 36 in total and aged roughly 6 to 95 years, were included as donors. Around 9.9 milliliters of peripheral blood were collected from each donor into EDTA-treated Vacutainer tubes. Ficoll-Paque density-gradient centrifugation was used to isolate PBMCs, with at least 7 million per sample. Trizol reagent was used to extract total RNA from the PBMCs, yielding at least 6 micrograms per sample. For every donor, flow cytometry on a PBMC aliquot measured the percentage of naive CD45RAhigh/CD27high T cells. The library came from 5' RACE. TCRdb names Illumina HiSeq 2500 as the instrument used. A second PCR of roughly 7 to 12 cycles was run with a J-beta primer mix and a sample-barcoded 5' primer. Each TCR beta cDNA molecule received a unique molecular identifier from a template-switch 5' adaptor carrying 12 random nucleotides. Each sample yielded at least 3 million CDR3-containing paired-end reads. All of the RNA was converted into first-strand cDNA using the Mint cDNA synthesis kit, with a TRBC-specific oligonucleotide serving as the primer. All cDNA was treated with uracil-DNA glycosylase and then went through a first 18-cycle PCR with the universal primers M1SS and BC2_uni_R. As for how the authors treated the data: Normalization of each sample was performed by random selection of 1 million high-quality reads, each carrying a distinct molecular identifier. Instead of being binned into consensus sequences, reads that shared molecular identifiers were thrown out. MiTCR, run with a Q25 quality threshold and the strictest error-elimination algorithm, handled CDR3 identification, clonotype clustering and error correction. A nonparametric unseen species model with Euler transformation was used to estimate a lower bound on total TCR beta diversity. TCRdb redid the processing of the public reads, applying fastp at Q25 and MiXCR, and retained in-frame beta chains. Rows merge per CDR3 protein into single entries with the most common DNA and genes. The V and J calls were determined by TCRdb, not by the authors. For this sample there are about 800,000 distinct CDR3 sequences; more than 20% appear just once. The leading ten clones occupy approximately 4% of the sample.

This clonotype was counted only a few times. Its binding antigen is unknown. Qualities for individual bases were not recorded, and no much larger clone is one base off. Its CDR3 holds 15 amino acids, cysteine through phenylalanine. Left in the record is the CDR3 DNA by itself, 45 bases read in frame from the first base. The V end loses 1 base and the J end loses 4 bases, and a stretch of 13 bases separates them. The germline V gene sets CDR1 to SGHTA and CDR2 to FQGNSA. This sample was also put to use in a study of T cells of mothers and their children. As described in the second report: Nine systemically healthy Caucasian individuals, comprising three mothers and their six children, were included as donors. cDNA synthesis consumed the entire amount of extracted RNA, loaded at about 1.5 ug RNA in each 15 ul reaction. Sample barcodes and 2-4 random nucleotides were added via the M1S primer in the second PCR. Over 10 million TCR beta CDR3 reads came from each mother, compared with 3.3 million or so reads from each child. Thymic selection similarly shapes TCR recombination output in related and unrelated pairs, with minor effect from inherited differences. Normalized repertoire overlap was always slightly but never significantly higher in related than unrelated mother-child pairs. Persistent microchimeric T cell clones were not detected, at a sensitivity of about 99 clones per million clonotypes. To look for features that set related mother-child pairs apart from unrelated individuals, the researchers ran deep NGS to compare the TCR beta repertoires of mothers and children. The mean age was roughly 40 +/- 4 years for the mothers and approximately 11 +/- 4 years for the children. After adapters were ligated using NEBNext reagents, the libraries underwent 100+100 nt paired-end sequencing on an Illumina HiSeq 2000. To prevent cross-contamination, the mother and child libraries were prepared a month apart and were sequenced in separate runs. Each donor had between about 450,000 and 2,300,000 distinct TCR beta clonotypes identified. Naive TCR beta clonotypes were estimated from low-frequency clonotypes matched to each donor's FACS-determined naive share, without sorting.

This TCR came from a boy aged 5-17 years in good health. The sample taken for sequencing was blood. The V gene is TRBV7-2 and the J gene is TRBJ1-1, and TRBD1 may be the D gene, going by 6 matching bases. The CDR3 amino acid sequence is: CASSLVTGWGTEAFF. The DNA reads TGTGCCAGCAGCTTAGTTACAGGGTGGGGCACTGAAGCTTTCTTT.